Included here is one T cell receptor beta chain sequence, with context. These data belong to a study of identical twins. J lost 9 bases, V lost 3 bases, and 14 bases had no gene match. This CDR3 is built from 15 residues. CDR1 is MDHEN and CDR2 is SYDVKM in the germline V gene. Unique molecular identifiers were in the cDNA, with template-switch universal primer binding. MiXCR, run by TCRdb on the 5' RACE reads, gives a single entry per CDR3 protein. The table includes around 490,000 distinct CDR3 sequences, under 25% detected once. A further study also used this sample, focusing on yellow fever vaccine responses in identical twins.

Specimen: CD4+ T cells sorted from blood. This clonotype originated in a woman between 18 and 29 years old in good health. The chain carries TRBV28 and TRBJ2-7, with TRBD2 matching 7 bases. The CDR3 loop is CASSLGREIGRGQYF. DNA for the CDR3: TGTGCCAGCAGTTTGGGGCGGGAGATCGGCCGGGGGCAGTACTTC.